The 24 T cell receptor beta chains below were found in one sample sequenced in a study of blood T cell repertoires in COVID-19. Clones were read by immunoSEQ multiplex PCR, and TCRdb kept only the in-frame ones, dropping some. The table shows about 260,000 clones, with approximately 90% occurring only once. The sample consisted of PBMCs or T cells enriched from blood (not recorded which). The receptors originated from a man aged 45-65 years who had been exposed to COVID-19.

This chain uses TRBV7-9 with TRBJ2-5; TRBD2 aligns across 7 bases. The germline V gene has CDR1 SEHNR and CDR2 FQNEAQ (reference sequence). V was pared by 8 bases and J by 5 bases, with 11 bases of the junction left unmatched. CDR3 length: 14 amino acids. The CDR3 DNA reads as TGTGCCAGCGGATCGGAACTAGCGAGGGAGACCCAGTACTTC. It encodes CASGSELARETQYF.

The rearrangement joins TRBV2 to TRBJ2-1, with 7 nucleotides matching TRBD2. Germline V lookup: CDR1 SNHLY, CDR2 FYNNEI. With V trimmed by 7 bases and J by 2 bases, 8 bases remained unmatched. The length of the CDR3 is 15 residues. CDR3 residues: CASTGVAGPYNEQFF. DNA of the CDR3: TGTGCCAGCACGGGGGTAGCGGGTCCCTACAATGAGCAGTTCTTC. The full variable domain, rest sourced from reference TRBV2 and TRBJ2-1, is EPEVTQTPSHQVTQMGQEVILRCVPISNHLYFYWYRQILGQKVEFLVSFYNNEISEKSEIFDDQFSVERPDGSNFTLKIRSTKLEDSAMYFCASTGVAGPYNEQFFGPGTRLTVL.

The gene calls are TRBV5-1 and TRBJ2-1; 10 bases agree with TRBD1. J was trimmed by 6 bases and V by 1 base; bases with no gene match: 7. Germline V gives CDR1 SGHRS, CDR2 YFSETQ. The CDR3 spans 16 residues. The DNA for the CDR3 is TGCGCCAGCAGCTTGATGGTCGGACAGGGGGTCAATGAGCAGTTCTTC. Its protein product is CASSLMVGQGVNEQFF.

The chain joins TRBV6-6 to TRBJ2-3; D perhaps matches TRBD2 (5 bases). The length of the CDR3 is 15 residues. CDR1 MNHNY and CDR2 SVGAGI come from the germline V gene (reference sequence). Trimming took off 6 bases at V and 0 bases at J, with 13 bases between the two ends. CDR3 DNA sequence: TGTGCCAGCAGCCACCTAGCCCCAAGCACAGATACGCAGTATTTT. Its translation: CASSHLAPSTDTQYF.

The chain has TRBV28 and TRBJ1-1; D gene ambiguous. The length of the CDR3 is 12 residues. The germline V and J ends were trimmed by 3 bases and 4 bases, with 6 bases remaining between them. Germline CDR1 MDHEN, CDR2 SYDVKM. The chain's CDR3 is CASSLTVTEAFF. CDR3 in DNA: TGTGCCAGCAGTTTGACTGTCACTGAAGCTTTCTTT.

The chain recombines TRBV6-1 with TRBJ1-5; D ambiguous. Germline CDR1 reads MNHNS; CDR2 reads SASEGT. V shed 0 bases and J shed 4 bases, with 16 bases lying between them. This CDR3 spans 17 amino acids. Here the CDR3 DNA reads TGTGCCAGCAGTGAAGCGGGCAGGATCGGCCTGAATCAGCCCCAGCATTTT. It yields the protein CASSEAGRIGLNQPQHF.

V usage is TRBV2 and J usage is TRBJ2-5; D is possibly TRBD2 (5 bases). V was clipped by 0 bases and J by 2 bases, with 10 bases between them. The CDR3 loop spans 15 amino acids. CDR1 and CDR2 from the germline V gene are SNHLY and FYNNEI. The CDR3 nucleotides are TGTGCCAGCAGTGAAGCGCGGCCGGGACAAGAGACCCAGTACTTC. Amino acids: CASSEARPGQETQYF.

The chain employs TRBV11-2 and TRBJ1-2, with TRBD1 matching over 7 bases. Trimming removed 3 bases from V and 3 bases from J; junction bases left unmatched: 4. The CDR3 is made up of 14 amino acids. Germline CDR1 and CDR2: SGHAT and FQNNGV. CDR3 amino acids: CASSFTGTDYGYTF. CDR3 bases: TGTGCCAGCAGCTTCACCGGGACAGACTATGGCTACACCTTC.

The V call is TRBV27, the J call TRBJ2-3, with D maybe TRBD1 (6 bases). Trimming shortened V by 3 bases and J by 4 bases, and 8 bases separated the two germline ends. The CDR3 loop spans 13 amino acids. Per germline, CDR1 MNHEY and CDR2 SMNVEV (reference sequence). CDR3 residues: CASSLGASDTQYF. CDR3 coding DNA: TGTGCCAGCAGTTTGGGGGCCTCAGATACGCAGTATTTT.

This clone was picked up one time. The rearrangement joins TRBV10-3 to TRBJ1-1; the match to TRBD1 covers 8 bases. Germline CDR1 is ENHRY and CDR2 is SYGVKD. The CDR3 is 16 residues long. V was pared by 3 bases and J by 0 bases, with 6 bases of the junction left unmatched. The CDR3 region is CAISEQTGAMNTEAFF. CDR3 nucleotide sequence: TGTGCCATCAGTGAACAGACAGGGGCTATGAACACTGAAGCTTTCTTT.

This clone was counted a few times. The gene calls are TRBV9 and TRBJ2-3, with TRBD2 matching 9 bases. Trimming cost V 4 bases and J 4 bases; bases outside gene matches: 7. The V gene's germline CDR1 is SGDLS and CDR2 YYNGEE. This CDR3 contains 15 residues. The CDR3 spells CASSPSGGMADTQYF. In nucleotides, the CDR3 is TGTGCCAGCAGCCCCAGCGGGGGGATGGCAGATACGCAGTATTTT.

The chain uses TRBV9 and TRBJ2-5; D call uncertain. The CDR3 totals 13 residues. V was cut by 4 bases and J by 7 bases, with 14 bases left in between. The germline CDR1 and CDR2 sequences are SGDLS and YYNGEE. The CDR3: CASSPSFMATQYF. The CDR3 nucleotides are TGTGCCAGCAGCCCTTCGTTTATGGCGACCCAGTACTTC.

The rearrangement links TRBV28 to TRBJ2-2, with D possibly matching TRBD2 (6 bases). V lost 3 bases and J lost 9, with 14 bases in between. The CDR3 spans 14 residues. Per the germline V gene, CDR1 is MDHEN and CDR2 is SYDVKM. The CDR3 region has the DNA TGTGCCAGCAGTTTCCCCTCGACTAGAAGGGAGCTGTTTTTT. Translated: CASSFPSTRRELFF.

This clone was found once. The chain recombines TRBV5-1 with TRBJ2-2; 9 nucleotides match TRBD2. There are 15 residues in the CDR3. Germline V gene lookup returns CDR1 SGHRS and CDR2 YFSETQ. V was pared by 0 bases and J by 6 bases, with 3 bases of the junction left unmatched. DNA for the CDR3: TGCGCCAGCAGCTTGGCGCTAGCGGGACCCGGGGAGCTGTTTTTT. The encoded protein is CASSLALAGPGELFF.

V and J are TRBV11-2 and TRBJ2-1; tentatively, D is TRBD1 (5 bases). Germline V gives CDR1 SGHAT, CDR2 FQNNGV. The CDR3 length is 15 residues. Trimming took off 2 bases at V and 0 bases at J, with 8 bases between the two ends. Written as DNA, the CDR3 is TGTGCCAGCAGCTTAATGACAGTCTCCTACAATGAGCAGTTCTTC. Translated, it gives CASSLMTVSYNEQFF.

V gene TRBV11-3 combines with J gene TRBJ2-1; D may be TRBD1 (7 bases). Germline V gives CDR1 SGHNT, CDR2 YENEEA. The CDR3 has 15 amino acids. Trimming removed 3 bases from V and 5 bases from J, with 14 bases in between. DNA of the CDR3: TGTGCCAGCAGCTTGGAGGGGGCGCCGGACAATGAGCAGTTCTTC. Translation: CASSLEGAPDNEQFF.

This chain links TRBV24-1 with TRBJ2-2; D ambiguous. The length of the CDR3 is 14 residues. Germline V gene sequence: CDR1 KGHDR, CDR2 SFDVKD. Trimming cost V 0 bases and J 5 bases, with 6 bases left between them. The CDR3 here is CATSDLVETGELFF. CDR3 nucleotides: TGTGCCACCAGTGATTTGGTCGAGACCGGGGAGCTGTTTTTT.

V is TRBV3-1 (or the pseudogene TRBV3-2) and J is TRBJ1-2; D is possibly TRBD1 (5 bases). Trimming shortened V by 5 bases and J by 5 bases, and 12 bases separated the two germline ends. Germline V gene lookup returns CDR1 LGHDT and CDR2 YNNKEL (reference sequence). CDR3 size: 13 residues. The DNA of the CDR3 is TGTGCCAGCAGCTTCGGGACTCATTATGGCTACACCTTC. This codes for CASSFGTHYGYTF.

CDR3 loop: CASAQPDSGGSDTQYF. The CDR3 DNA reads TGTGCCAGCGCTCAACCGGATAGCGGGGGATCAGATACGCAGTATTTT. The chain combines TRBV28 with TRBJ2-3; 9 positions match TRBD2. The junction had 13 bases not matched to a gene; V was cut back by 8 bases and J by 4 bases. The CDR3 extends over 16 amino acids. Looked up from germline, CDR1 is MDHEN and CDR2 is SYDVKM.

The chain employs TRBV12-5 and TRBJ1-5; 12 bases map to TRBD1. V was pared by 6 bases and J by 6 bases, with 6 bases of the junction left unmatched. Per germline, CDR1 LGHNT and CDR2 FRNRAP. There are 15 residues in the CDR3. CDR3 region: CASGPGQGAIQPQHF. Written as DNA, the CDR3 is TGTGCTAGTGGACCGGGACAGGGGGCTATTCAGCCCCAGCATTTT.

This clone was seen once. The rearrangement links TRBV5-1 to TRBJ2-3; D is perhaps TRBD2 (5 bases). This CDR3 contains 15 residues. Germline CDR1 reads SGHRS; CDR2 reads YFSETQ. V was clipped by 7 bases and J by 2 bases, with 17 bases between them. The CDR3 sequence is CASCTSGRHTDTQYF. The CDR3 DNA reads as TGCGCCAGCTGTACTAGTGGTCGGCACACAGATACGCAGTATTTT.

Relative to its sample, this clone is medium-sized. The V call is TRBV10-3, the J call TRBJ1-6, with D possibly TRBD1 on 6 matching bases. Between the trimmed V and J ends, which lost 4 bases and 2 bases, there was a span of 12 bases. Germline CDR1 reads ENHRY; CDR2 reads SYGVKD. There are 16 residues in the CDR3. CDR3 protein: CAISGGGLTYNSPLHF. The CDR3 nucleotides read TGTGCCATCAGTGGCGGGGGCCTGACCTATAATTCACCCCTCCACTTT.

This chain connects TRBV23-1 to TRBJ2-1; 9 bases line up with TRBD1. TRBV23-1 is an open reading frame, and its role is uncertain. The CDR3 is made up of 16 amino acids. The V segment lost 6 bases and the J segment 7 bases; nucleotides outside the gene matches: 13. The CDR3 DNA reads TGCGCCAGCAGGTCCGGGACAGGGAGCCTAAGTAATGAGCAGTTCTTC. Protein sequence: CASRSGTGSLSNEQFF.

This clone was seen a single time. The chain uses TRBV27 and TRBJ2-4; TRBD1 matches at 7 bases. The CDR3 is 13 residues long. V lost 7 bases and J lost 4; bases outside the gene matches: 4. CDR1 and CDR2 from the germline V gene are MNHEY and SMNVEV (reference sequence). CDR3 sequence reads: CASTGTEKNIQYF. In DNA form, the CDR3 reads TGTGCCAGCACCGGGACAGAGAAAAACATTCAGTACTTC.